This T cell receptor beta chain was identified in a study of blood T cell repertoires in COVID-19. Overall study context: Sites in the United States, Italy and Spain provided acute and convalescent COVID-19 samples.

In the original analysis: Amplification of reference gene primers was used by the study to estimate nucleated cell counts. Profiling relied on immunoSEQ multiplex PCR, and the TCRdb table lists in-frame clones only, not all of them. That table furnishes V, J and clone size, whereas the DNA furnished D and trimming. Of some 200,000 clones in the sample, 87% were seen once. All enrollees were about 18 to 89 years old and from roughly 26 US areas. Which cohort a participant joined came from the clinical history participants gave. Per the germline V gene, CDR1 is SGHNT and CDR2 is YYREEE (reference sequence). Trimming stripped 4 bases from V and 8 bases from J, with 10 bases between. The CDR3 consists of 12 residues.

The sample consisted of PBMCs or T cells enriched from blood (not recorded which). The clonotype was recovered from a man under 40 in a cohort exposed to, infected with or recovered from COVID-19 (not recorded which). The rearrangement uses TRBV5-4 and TRBJ2-1, with D tentatively TRBD1 (6 bases). DNA of the CDR3: TGTGCCAGCAGCGCAGGGGTGGATGAGCAGTTCTTC. Its protein is CASSAGVDEQFF.